This entry describes one T cell receptor beta chain. This specimen belongs to a study of blood T cell repertoires in COVID-19. Study summary: Whether acute or convalescent, the COVID-19 samples came from the United States, Italy and Spain.

Study processing details: The authors estimated nucleated cell counts from reference gene primer amplification. The table came from immunoSEQ multiplex PCR; TCRdb's copy has only in-frame clones and leaves some out. That table furnishes V, J and clone size, whereas the DNA furnished D and trimming. Of roughly 230,000 clones listed, about four fifths are singletons. The CDR3 loop spans 12 amino acids. CDR1 is SQVTM, CDR2 ANQGSEA, per germline. With 7 bases removed from V and 3 bases from J, the gap between germline ends came to 10 bases. The material sequenced was peripheral blood. The chain carries TRBV29-1 and TRBJ1-5; D possibly corresponds to TRBD1 (5 bases). This clonotype was obtained from a man aged 45 to 65 with acute or convalescent COVID-19. The CDR3 loop reads CSAGGVNQPQHF. The CDR3 bases are TGCAGCGCCGGGGGGGTCAATCAGCCCCAGCATTTT.